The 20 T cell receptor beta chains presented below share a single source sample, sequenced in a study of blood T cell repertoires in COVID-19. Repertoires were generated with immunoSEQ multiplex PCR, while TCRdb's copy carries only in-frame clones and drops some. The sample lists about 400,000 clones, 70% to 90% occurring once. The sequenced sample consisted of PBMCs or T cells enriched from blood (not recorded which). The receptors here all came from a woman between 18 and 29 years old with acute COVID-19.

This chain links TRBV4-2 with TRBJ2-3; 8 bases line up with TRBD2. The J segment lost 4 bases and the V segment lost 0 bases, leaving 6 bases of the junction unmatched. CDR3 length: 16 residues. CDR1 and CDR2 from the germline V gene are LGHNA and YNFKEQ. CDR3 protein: CASSQDQNSGADTQYF. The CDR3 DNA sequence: TGTGCCAGCAGCCAAGATCAGAATAGCGGGGCAGATACGCAGTATTTT.

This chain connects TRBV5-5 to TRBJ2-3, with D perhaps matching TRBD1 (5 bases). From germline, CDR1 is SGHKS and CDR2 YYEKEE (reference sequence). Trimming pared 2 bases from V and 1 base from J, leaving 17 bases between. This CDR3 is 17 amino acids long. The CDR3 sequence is CASSFFSRGAGTDTQYF. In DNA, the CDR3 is TGTGCCAGCAGCTTCTTTTCAAGGGGCGCGGGCACAGATACGCAGTATTTT.

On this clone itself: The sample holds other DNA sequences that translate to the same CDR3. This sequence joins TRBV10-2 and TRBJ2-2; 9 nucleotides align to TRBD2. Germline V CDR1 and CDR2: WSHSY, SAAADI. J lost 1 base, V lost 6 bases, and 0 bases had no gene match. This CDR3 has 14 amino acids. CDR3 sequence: CASRTSGNTGELFF. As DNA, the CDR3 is TGCGCCAGCAGGACTAGCGGGAACACCGGGGAGCTGTTTTTT.

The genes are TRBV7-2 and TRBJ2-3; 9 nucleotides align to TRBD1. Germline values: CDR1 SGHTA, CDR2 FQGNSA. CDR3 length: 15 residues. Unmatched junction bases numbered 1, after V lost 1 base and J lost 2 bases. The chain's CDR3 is CASSLDRGLTDTQYF. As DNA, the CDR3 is TGTGCCAGCAGCTTAGACAGGGGGCTCACAGATACGCAGTATTTT.

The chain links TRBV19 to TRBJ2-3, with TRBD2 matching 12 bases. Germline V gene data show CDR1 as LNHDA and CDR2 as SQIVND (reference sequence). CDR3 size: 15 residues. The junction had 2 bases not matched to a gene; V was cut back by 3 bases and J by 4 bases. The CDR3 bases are TGTGCCAGTAGTATGACTAGCGGGGGCCCAGATACGCAGTATTTT. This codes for CASSMTSGGPDTQYF.

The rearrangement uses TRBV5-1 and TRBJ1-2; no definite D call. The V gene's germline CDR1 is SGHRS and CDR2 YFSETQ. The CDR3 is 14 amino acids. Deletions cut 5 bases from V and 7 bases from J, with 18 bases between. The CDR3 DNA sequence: TGCGCCAGCAGTCTTACTTACTTGGTCTCTGGCTACACCTTC. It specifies CASSLTYLVSGYTF.

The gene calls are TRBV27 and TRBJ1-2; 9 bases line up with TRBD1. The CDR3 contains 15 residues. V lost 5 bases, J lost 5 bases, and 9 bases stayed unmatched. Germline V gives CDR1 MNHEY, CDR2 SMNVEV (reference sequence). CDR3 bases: TGTGCCAGCAGTCCCTCGACAGGGGGGGGTTATGGCTACACCTTC. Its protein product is CASSPSTGGGYGYTF.

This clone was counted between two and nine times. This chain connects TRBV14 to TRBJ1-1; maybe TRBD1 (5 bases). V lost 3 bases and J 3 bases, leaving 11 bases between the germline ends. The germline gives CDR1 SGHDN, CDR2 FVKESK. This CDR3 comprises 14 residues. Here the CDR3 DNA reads TGTGCCAGCAGCCAGGGGGGAGGTCACACTGAAGCTTTCTTT. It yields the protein CASSQGGGHTEAFF.

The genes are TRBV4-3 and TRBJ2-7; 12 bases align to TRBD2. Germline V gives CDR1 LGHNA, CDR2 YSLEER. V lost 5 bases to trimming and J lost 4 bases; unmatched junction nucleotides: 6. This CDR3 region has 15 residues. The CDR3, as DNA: TGCGCCAGCAGCTTTGGACTAGCGGGATCGTACGAGCAGTACTTC. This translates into CASSFGLAGSYEQYF.

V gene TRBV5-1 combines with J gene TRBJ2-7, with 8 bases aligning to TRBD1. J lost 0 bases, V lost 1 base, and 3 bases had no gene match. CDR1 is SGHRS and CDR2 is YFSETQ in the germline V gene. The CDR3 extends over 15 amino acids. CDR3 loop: CASSLTGQDSYEQYF. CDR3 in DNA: TGCGCCAGCAGCTTGACGGGACAGGACTCCTACGAGCAGTACTTC.

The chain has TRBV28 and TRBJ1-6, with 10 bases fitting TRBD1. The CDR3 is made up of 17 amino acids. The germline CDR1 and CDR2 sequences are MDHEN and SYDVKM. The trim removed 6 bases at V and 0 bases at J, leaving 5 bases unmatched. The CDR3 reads CASSPRDRGSYNSPLHF. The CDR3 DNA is TGTGCCAGCAGCCCCAGGGACAGGGGCTCCTATAATTCACCCCTCCACTTT.

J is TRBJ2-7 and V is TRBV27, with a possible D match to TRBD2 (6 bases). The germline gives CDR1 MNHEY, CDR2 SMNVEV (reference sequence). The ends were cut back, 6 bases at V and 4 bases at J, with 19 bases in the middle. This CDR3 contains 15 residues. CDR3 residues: CASSSWAGTAYEQYF. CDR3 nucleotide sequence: TGTGCCAGCAGCTCATGGGCGGGAACGGCGTACGAGCAGTACTTC.

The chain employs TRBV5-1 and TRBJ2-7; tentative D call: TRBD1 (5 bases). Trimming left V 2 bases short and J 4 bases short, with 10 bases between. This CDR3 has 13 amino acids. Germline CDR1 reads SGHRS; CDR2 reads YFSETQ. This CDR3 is CASSLGAEYEQYF. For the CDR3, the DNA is TGCGCCAGCAGCTTAGGGGCAGAGTACGAGCAGTACTTC.

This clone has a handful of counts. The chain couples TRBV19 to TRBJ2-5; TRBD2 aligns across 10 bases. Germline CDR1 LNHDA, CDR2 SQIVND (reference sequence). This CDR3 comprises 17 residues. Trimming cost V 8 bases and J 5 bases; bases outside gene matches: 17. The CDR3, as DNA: TGTGCCAGTTCCCTCGGATTTGCTAGCGGGAGCGGTGAGACCCAGTACTTC. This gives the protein CASSLGFASGSGETQYF.

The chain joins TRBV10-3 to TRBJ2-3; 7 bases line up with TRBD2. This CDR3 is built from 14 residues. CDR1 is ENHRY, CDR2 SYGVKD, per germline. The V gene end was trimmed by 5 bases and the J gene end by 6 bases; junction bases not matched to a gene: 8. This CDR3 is CAISPAGGGDTQYF. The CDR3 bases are TGTGCCATCAGTCCGGCTGGGGGAGGGGATACGCAGTATTTT.

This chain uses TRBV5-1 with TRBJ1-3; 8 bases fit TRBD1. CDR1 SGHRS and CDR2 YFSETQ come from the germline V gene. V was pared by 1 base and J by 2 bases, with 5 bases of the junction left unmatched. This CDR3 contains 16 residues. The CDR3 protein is CASSLRTGTTGNTIYF. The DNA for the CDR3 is TGCGCCAGCAGCTTGCGGACAGGGACGACTGGAAACACCATATATTTT.

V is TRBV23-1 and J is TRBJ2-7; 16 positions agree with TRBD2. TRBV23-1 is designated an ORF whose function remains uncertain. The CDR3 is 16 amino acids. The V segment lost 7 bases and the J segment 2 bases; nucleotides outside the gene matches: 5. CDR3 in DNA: TGCGCCAGCACGGGACTAGCGGGGGGGCGCCCCTACGAGCAGTACTTC. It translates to CASTGLAGGRPYEQYF.

The CDR3 spells CASSSPRDFSSYEQYF. DNA for the CDR3: TGTGCCAGCAGCTCCCCCAGGGATTTTAGCTCCTACGAGCAGTACTTC. The chain has TRBV5-8 and TRBJ2-7; weak D call: TRBD1 (5 bases). Trimming took off 3 bases at V and 0 bases at J, with 16 bases between the two ends. The germline V gene has CDR1 SGHTS and CDR2 YDEGEE. This CDR3 region has 16 residues.

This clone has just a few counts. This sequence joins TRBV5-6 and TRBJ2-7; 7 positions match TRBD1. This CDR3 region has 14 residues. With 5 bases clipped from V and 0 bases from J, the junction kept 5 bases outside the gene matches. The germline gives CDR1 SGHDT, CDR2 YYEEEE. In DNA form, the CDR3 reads TGTGCCAGCAGGATCAGGGGGAGCTCCTACGAGCAGTACTTC. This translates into CASRIRGSSYEQYF.

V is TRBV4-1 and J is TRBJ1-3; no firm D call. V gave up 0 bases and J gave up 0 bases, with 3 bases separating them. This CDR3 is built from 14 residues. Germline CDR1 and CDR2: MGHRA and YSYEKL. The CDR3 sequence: CASSQDNSGNTIYF. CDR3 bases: TGCGCCAGCAGCCAAGATAACTCTGGAAACACCATATATTTT.